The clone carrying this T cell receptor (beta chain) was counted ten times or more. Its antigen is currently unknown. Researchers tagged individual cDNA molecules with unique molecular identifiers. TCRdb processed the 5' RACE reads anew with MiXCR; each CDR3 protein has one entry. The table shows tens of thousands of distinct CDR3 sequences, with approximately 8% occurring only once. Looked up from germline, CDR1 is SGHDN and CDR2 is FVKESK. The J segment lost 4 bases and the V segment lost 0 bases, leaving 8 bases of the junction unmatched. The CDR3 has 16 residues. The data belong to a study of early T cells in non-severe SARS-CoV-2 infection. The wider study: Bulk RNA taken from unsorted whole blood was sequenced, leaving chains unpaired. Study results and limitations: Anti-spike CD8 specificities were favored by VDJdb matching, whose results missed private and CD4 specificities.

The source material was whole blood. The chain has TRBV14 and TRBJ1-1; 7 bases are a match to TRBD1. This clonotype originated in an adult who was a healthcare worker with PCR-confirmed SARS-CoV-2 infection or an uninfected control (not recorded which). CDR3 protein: CASSQETGTPSTEAFF. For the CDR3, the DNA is TGTGCCAGCAGCCAAGAGACAGGGACCCCGAGCACTGAAGCTTTCTTT.